The clone carrying this T cell receptor beta chain was observed a few times. Antigen unknown. RNA transcripts yielded amplified TCR beta CDR3 regions. RT-PCR in the first round (using the HTBI primer set) targeted the TCR CDR3. A single record per CDR3 protein comes from TCRdb applying MiXCR to the multiplex PCR reads. This table has fewer than 550,000 distinct CDR3 sequences, approximately 14% appearing once. Newly diagnosed hyperthyroidism, duration under 2 months, in patients aged 18 to 65. The diagnostic basis comprised clinical symptoms, serum thyroxine and TRAb, thyroid ultrasound and orbital computed tomography. This sample was taken from a study of T cells in Graves' hyperthyroidism and ophthalmopathy. Study overall: Pretreatment peripheral blood was obtained at initial diagnosis. Regarding the study as a whole: The model foresaw ophthalmopathy a median about 6.1 months prior to onset.

Germline V gene data show CDR1 as SEHNR and CDR2 as FQNEAQ (reference sequence). Between the trimmed V and J ends, which lost 1 base and 1 base, there was a span of 13 bases. The CDR3 is 17 amino acids. The chain links TRBV7-9 to TRBJ1-4; D is unresolved. The sequencing sample was made of blood. This receptor was identified in a woman aged 18 to 35 with Graves' hyperthyroidism. This CDR3 is CASSLVPEGLTNEKLFF. In DNA, the CDR3 is TGTGCCAGCAGCTTAGTTCCCGAGGGCCTAACTAATGAAAAACTGTTTTTT. Combining the CDR3 with reference TRBV7-9 and TRBJ1-4 gives the whole variable domain DTGVSQNPRHKITKRGQNVTFRCDPISEHNRLYWYRQTLGQGPEFLTYFQNEAQLEKSRLLSDRFSAERPKGSFSTLEIQRTEQGDSAMYLCASSLVPEGLTNEKLFFGSGTQLSVL.